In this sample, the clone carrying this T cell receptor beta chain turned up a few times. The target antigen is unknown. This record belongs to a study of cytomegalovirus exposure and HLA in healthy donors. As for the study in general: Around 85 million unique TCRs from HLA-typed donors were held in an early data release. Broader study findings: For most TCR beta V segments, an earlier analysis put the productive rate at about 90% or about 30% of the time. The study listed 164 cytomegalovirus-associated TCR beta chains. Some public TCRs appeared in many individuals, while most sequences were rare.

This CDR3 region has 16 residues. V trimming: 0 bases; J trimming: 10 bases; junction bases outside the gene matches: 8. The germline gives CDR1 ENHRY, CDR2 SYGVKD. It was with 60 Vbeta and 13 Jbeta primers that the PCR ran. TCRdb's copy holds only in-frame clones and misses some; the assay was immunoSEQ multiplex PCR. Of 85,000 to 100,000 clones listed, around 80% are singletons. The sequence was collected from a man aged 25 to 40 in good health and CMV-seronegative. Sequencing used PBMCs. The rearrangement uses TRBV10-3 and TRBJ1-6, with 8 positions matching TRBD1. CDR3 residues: CAISESASRDRSPLHF. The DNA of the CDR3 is TGTGCCATCAGTGAGTCGGCTTCCAGGGACAGGTCACCCCTCCACTTT.